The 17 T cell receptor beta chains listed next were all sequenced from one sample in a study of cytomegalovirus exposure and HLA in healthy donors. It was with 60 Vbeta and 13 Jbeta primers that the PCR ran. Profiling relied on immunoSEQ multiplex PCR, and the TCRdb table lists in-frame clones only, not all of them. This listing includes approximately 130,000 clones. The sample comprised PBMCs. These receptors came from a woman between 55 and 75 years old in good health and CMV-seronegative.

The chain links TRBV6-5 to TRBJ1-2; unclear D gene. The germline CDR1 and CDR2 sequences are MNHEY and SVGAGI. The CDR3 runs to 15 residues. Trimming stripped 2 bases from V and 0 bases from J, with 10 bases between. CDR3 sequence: CASSYEWGANYGYTF. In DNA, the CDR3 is TGTGCCAGCAGTTACGAATGGGGAGCTAACTATGGCTACACCTTC.

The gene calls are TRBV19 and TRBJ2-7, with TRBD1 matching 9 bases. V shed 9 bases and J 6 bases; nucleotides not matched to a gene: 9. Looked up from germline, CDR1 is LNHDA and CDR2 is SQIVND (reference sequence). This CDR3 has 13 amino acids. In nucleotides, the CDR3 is TGTGCCAGCGGACAGGGGATGAAAGGCGAGCAGTACTTC. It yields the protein CASGQGMKGEQYF.

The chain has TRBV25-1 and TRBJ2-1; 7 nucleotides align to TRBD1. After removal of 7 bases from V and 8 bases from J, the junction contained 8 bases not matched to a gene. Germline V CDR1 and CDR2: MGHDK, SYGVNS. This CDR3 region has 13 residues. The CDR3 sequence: CASKGQSLDEQFF. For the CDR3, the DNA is TGTGCCAGCAAGGGACAGTCCCTCGATGAGCAGTTCTTC.

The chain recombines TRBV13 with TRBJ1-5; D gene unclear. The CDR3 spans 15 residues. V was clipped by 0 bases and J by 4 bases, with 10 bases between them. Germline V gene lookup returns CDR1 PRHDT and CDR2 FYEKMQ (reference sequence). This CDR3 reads CASSLGSGANQPQHF. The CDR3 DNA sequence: TGTGCCAGCAGCTTAGGTTCTGGAGCTAATCAGCCCCAGCATTTT.

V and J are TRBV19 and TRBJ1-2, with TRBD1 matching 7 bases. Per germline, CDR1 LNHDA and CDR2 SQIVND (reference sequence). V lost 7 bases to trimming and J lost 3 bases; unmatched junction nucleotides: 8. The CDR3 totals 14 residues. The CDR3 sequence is CASNEARGYYGYTF. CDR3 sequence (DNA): TGTGCCAGTAATGAAGCCAGGGGGTACTATGGCTACACCTTC.

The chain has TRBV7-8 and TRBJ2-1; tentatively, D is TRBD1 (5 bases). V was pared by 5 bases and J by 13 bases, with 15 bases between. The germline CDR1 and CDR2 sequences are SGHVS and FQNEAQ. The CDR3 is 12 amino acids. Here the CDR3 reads CASSNPKGHQFF. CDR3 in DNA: TGTGCCAGCAGCAACCCAAAGGGGCACCAGTTCTTC.

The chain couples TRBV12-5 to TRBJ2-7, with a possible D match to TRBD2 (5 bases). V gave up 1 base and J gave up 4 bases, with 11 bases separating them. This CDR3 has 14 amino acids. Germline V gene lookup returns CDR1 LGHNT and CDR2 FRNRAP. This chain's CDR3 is CASGLAGGSYEQYF. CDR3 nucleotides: TGTGCTAGTGGTTTGGCAGGAGGATCATACGAGCAGTACTTC.

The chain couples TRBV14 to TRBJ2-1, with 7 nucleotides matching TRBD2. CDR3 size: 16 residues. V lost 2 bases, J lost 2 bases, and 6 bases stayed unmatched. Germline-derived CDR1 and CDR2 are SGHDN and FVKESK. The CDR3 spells CASSQWRLAAYNEQFF. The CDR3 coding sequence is TGTGCCAGCAGCCAATGGCGGCTAGCGGCCTACAATGAGCAGTTCTTC.

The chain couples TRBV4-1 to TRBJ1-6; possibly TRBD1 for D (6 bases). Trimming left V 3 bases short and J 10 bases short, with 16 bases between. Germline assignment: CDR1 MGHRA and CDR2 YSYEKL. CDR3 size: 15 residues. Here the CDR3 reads CASSHPKGEGSPLHF. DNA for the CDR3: TGCGCCAGCAGCCATCCTAAGGGGGAAGGATCACCCCTCCACTTT.

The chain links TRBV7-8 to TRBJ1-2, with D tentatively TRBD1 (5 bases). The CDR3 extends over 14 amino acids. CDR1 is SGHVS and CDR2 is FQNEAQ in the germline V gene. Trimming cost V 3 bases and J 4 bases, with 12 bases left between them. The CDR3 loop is CASSFDKGFYGYTF. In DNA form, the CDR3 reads TGTGCCAGCAGCTTCGACAAGGGGTTCTATGGCTACACCTTC.

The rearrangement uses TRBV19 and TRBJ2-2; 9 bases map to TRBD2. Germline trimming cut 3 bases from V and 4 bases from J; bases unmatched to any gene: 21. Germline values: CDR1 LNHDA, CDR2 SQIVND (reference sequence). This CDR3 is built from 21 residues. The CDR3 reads CASSIGPAGGIPYSGTGELFF. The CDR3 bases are TGTGCCAGTAGTATCGGTCCGGCGGGAGGGATACCCTATTCAGGCACCGGGGAGCTGTTTTTT.

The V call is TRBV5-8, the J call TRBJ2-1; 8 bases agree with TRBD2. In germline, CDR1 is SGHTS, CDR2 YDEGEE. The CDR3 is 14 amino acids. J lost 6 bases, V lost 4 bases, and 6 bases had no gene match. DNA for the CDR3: TGTGCCAGCAGCGTCCTGGGACTAGTCAATGAGCAGTTCTTC. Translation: CASSVLGLVNEQFF. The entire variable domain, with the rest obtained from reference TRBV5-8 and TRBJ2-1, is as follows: EAGVTQSPTHLIKTRGQQATLRCSPISGHTSVYWYQQALGLGLQFLLWYDEGEERNRGNFPPRFSGRQFPNYSSELNVNALELEDSALYLCASSVLGLVNEQFFGPGTRLTVL.

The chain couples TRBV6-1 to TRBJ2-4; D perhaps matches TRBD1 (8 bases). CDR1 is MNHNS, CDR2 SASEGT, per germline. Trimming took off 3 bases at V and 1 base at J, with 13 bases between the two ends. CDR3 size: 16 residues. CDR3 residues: CASSETGEGAKNIQYF. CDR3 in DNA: TGTGCCAGCAGTGAGACAGGGGAGGGGGCCAAAAACATTCAGTACTTC.

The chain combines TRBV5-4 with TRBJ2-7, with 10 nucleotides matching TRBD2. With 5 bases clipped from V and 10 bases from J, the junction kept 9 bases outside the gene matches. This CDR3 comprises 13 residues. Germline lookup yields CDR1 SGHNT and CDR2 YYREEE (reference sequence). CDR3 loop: CASRMGLAGVQYF. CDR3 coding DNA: TGTGCCAGCAGAATGGGGCTAGCGGGAGTACAGTACTTC.

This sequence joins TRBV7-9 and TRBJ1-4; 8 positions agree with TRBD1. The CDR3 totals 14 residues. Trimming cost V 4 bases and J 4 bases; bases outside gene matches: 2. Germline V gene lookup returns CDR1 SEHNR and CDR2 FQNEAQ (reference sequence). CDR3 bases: TGTGCCAGCAGCTCGGGACAGGTTAATGAAAAACTGTTTTTT. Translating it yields CASSSGQVNEKLFF.

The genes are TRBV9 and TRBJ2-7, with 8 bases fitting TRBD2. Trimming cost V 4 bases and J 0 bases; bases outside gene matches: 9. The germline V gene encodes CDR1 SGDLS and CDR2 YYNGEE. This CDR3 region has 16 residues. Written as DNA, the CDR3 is TGTGCCAGCAGCACCTTGGACGGGGGGGCCTCCTACGAGCAGTACTTC. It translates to CASSTLDGGASYEQYF.

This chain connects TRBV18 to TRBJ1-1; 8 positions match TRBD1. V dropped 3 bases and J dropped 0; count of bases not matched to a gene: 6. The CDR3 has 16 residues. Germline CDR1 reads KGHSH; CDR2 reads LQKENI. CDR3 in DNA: TGTGCCAGCTCACCCGGGACAGGTACCTTGAACACTGAAGCTTTCTTT. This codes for CASSPGTGTLNTEAFF.